This T cell receptor (beta chain) was sequenced in a study of OX40 agonist ivuxolimab in advanced cancers. The CDR3 consists of 14 residues. Germline lookup yields CDR1 SGHVS and CDR2 FQNEAQ. With 5 bases removed from V and 0 bases from J, the gap between germline ends came to 10 bases. Method: immunoSEQ multiplex PCR; TCRdb's copy keeps in-frame clones and lacks some. The sample lists some 45,000 clones; about four fifths were seen once. The sample was CD4+ or CD8+ T cells sorted from blood, taken in a trial of the OX40 agonist ivuxolimab. The TCR originated in an adult with an advanced solid tumor such as melanoma, head and neck, liver or kidney cancer. The gene calls are TRBV7-8 and TRBJ1-1, with D hard to call. The CDR3 loop reads CASSPSQLNTEAFF. DNA of the CDR3: TGTGCCAGCAGCCCGAGCCAACTGAACACTGAAGCTTTCTTT. Supplemented by reference TRBV7-8 and TRBJ1-1, the full variable domain reads GAGVSQSPRYKVAKRGQDVALRCDPISGHVSLFWYQQALGQGPEFLTYFQNEAQLDKSGLPSDRFFAERPEGSVSTLKIQRTQQEDSAVYLCASSPSQLNTEAFFGQGTRLTVV.